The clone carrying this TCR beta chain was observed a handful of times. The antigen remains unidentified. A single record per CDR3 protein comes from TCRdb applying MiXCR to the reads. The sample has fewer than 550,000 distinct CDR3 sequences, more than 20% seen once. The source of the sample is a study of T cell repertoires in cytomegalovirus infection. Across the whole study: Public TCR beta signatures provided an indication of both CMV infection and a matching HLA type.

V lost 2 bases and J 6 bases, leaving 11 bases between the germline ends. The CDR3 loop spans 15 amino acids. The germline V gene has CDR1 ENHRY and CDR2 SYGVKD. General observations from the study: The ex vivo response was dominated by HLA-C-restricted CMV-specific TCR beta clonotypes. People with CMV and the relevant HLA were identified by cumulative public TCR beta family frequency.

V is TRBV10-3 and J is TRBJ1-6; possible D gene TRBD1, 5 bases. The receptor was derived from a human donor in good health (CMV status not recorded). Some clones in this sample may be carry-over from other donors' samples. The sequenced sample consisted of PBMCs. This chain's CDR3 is CAISEGAGFNSPLHF. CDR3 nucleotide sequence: TGTGCCATCAGTGAGGGGGCAGGTTTTAATTCACCCCTCCACTTT.